This T cell receptor beta chain was observed in a study of tumor T cells in aggressive B-cell lymphoma. Clones were sequenced by immunoSEQ multiplex PCR, and TCRdb holds only the in-frame ones, with some missing. The sample holds under 2,000 clones, about four fifths seen once. This clone was seen a single time. One end of the junction does not line up with germline, which may come from a read error. Other nucleotide sequences in the sample specify the same CDR3. Sequencing used tumor tissue. This TCR came from an adult with diffuse large B cell lymphoma.

CDR3: CASSGQGNEQYF. CDR3 nucleotide sequence: TGCGCCAGCAGTGGACAGGGGAACGAGCAGTACTTC. This rearrangement joins TRBV25-1 to TRBJ2-7; 9 bases align to TRBD1. Germline CDR1 reads MGHDK; CDR2 reads SYGVNS. The CDR3 spans 12 residues.